What follows describes a single TCR beta chain. The clone's antigen remains unknown. No clone much larger than this one lies a single base away; base qualities are absent. The data stem from a study of Ad26.COV2.S vaccination and SARS-CoV-2 variants listed by TCRdb under 2021. About the study as a whole: TCRbeta repertoire sequencing served as the tool for gauging how specific and how broad the SARS-CoV-2-reactive T cell receptors were following Ad26.COV2.S vaccination. A total of roughly 32 samples were included in the TCR-sequenced set, comprising around 19 Ad26.COV2.S vaccine recipients, 5 placebo recipients and 8 SARS-CoV-2 convalescent individuals.

Per the germline V gene, SGDLS is the CDR1 and YYNGEE is the CDR2. V is trimmed back by 0 bases and J by 6 bases, and the junction contains 6 bases that no gene match accounts for. The CDR3 goes from the cysteine to the phenylalanine over 15 residues. Only the CDR3 DNA stays, 45 bases, in frame from base 1. On the study overall, not on this receptor specifically: According to the authors, total T cell responses may have been underestimated by the TCR breadth and depth analyses. Vaccine and placebo recipients had comparable non-spike TCR breadth, which fits with the vaccine containing only spike. Substantial breadth of spike-specific CD8+ and CD4+ T cell responses was reported after vaccination. Spike-specific TCR breadth was higher in Ad26.COV2.S recipients than in placebo recipients (P = 0.0014).

The immunoSEQ Assay was used to sequence TCRbeta CDR3 regions. After extraction, genomic DNA underwent amplification by bias-controlled multiplex PCR, followed by high-throughput sequencing. As for the authors' bioinformatics: To quantify the absolute abundance of each unique TCRbeta CDR3 region, sequences were collapsed and filtered. T cell fraction was estimated by normalizing TCRbeta template counts to usable DNA, which was measured by amplifying reference genes present in all nucleated cells. Repertoire TCRs were annotated as SARS-CoV-2-specific by exact matching of V gene, CDR3 amino acid sequence and J gene to a known reactive TCR set. The reference SARS-CoV-2 TCR set was obtained from MIRA and was filtered for enrichment in COVID-19-positive ImmuneCODE repertoires, whereby public or cross-reactive TCRs were removed. Drawing on the MIRA antigens, annotated TCRs were analysed further at the level of specific ORF or position within ORF. Depth was the summed frequency of annotated unique rearrangements, while breadth was defined as annotated unique rearrangements over total unique productive rearrangements. Group comparisons of TCR breadth used two-sided Wilcoxon rank-sum tests. Drawn from immuneACCESS, this table holds only the in-frame rearrangements with V and J called that TCRdb kept. Clones are partly lost; checked studies trace under half to an unresolved V gene and leave the rest unexplained. V and J calls and clone size are given by that table; D and trimming were obtained from the DNA. The sample yields over 85,000 clones; roughly 84% were counted once. Roughly 15% of the sample is taken by the ten largest.

The time point label here, explained by the study, means: individuals recovered from natural SARS-CoV-2 infection. The sequence was obtained from a human donor who had recovered from COVID-19. The chain uses TRBV9 and TRBJ2-3; TRBD1 aligns with 8 central bases. The sample was peripheral blood, taken after recovery from COVID-19. CDR3 protein: CASSVARGLADTQYF. Read as DNA, the sequence is TGTGCCAGCAGCGTAGCCAGGGGGCTAGCGGATACGCAGTATTTT.